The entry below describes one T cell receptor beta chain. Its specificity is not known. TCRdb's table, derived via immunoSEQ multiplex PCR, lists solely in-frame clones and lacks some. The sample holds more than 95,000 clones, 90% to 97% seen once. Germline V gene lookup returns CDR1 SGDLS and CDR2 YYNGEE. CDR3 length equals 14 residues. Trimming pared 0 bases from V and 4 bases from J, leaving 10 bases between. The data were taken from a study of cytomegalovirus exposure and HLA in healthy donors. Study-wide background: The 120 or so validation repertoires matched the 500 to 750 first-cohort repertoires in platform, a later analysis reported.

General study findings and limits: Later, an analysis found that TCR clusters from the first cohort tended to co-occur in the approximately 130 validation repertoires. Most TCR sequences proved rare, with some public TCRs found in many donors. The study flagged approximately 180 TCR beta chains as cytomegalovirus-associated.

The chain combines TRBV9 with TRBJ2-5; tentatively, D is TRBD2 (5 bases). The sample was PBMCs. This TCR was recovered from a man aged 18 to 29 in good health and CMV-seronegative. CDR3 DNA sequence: TGTGCCAGCAGCGTAGACGAGGGTCGAGAGACCCAGTACTTC. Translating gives CASSVDEGRETQYF.